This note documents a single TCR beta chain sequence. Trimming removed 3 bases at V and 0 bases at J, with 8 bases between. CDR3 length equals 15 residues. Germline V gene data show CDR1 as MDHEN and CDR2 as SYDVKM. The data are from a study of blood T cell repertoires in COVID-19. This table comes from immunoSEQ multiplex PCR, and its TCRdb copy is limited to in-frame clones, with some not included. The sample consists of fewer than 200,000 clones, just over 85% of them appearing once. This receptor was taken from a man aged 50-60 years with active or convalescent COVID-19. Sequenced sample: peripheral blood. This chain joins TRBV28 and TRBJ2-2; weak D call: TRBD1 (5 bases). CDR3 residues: CASSFQGSNTGELFF. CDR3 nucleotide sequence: TGTGCCAGCAGTTTTCAGGGTTCGAACACCGGGGAGCTGTTTTTT.